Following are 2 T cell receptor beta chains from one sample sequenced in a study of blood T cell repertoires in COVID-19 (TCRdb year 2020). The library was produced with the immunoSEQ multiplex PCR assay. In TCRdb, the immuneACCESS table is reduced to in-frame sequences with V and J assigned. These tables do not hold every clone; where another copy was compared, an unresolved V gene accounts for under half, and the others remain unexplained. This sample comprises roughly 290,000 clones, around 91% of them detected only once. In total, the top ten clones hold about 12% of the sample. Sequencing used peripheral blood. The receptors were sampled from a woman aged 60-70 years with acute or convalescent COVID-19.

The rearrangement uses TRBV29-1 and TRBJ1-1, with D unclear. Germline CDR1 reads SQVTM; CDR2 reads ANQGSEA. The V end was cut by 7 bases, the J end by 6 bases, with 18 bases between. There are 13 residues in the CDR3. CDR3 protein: CSGFTTRSSEAFF. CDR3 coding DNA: TGCAGCGGTTTCACAACGCGGTCCTCTGAAGCTTTCTTT.

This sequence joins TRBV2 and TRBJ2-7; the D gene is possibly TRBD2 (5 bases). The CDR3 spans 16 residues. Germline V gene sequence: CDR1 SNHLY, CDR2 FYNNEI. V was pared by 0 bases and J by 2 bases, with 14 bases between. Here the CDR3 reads CASSEALSRETYEQYF. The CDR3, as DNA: TGTGCCAGCAGTGAAGCGCTTTCGAGGGAAACCTACGAGCAGTACTTC.